The sequence of this T cell receptor (beta chain) was determined in a study of tumor and adjacent non-tumor tissue in lung cancer. Study outcomes and limitations: Top 100 clones took a larger repertoire share in normal lung. Patients with more diverse tumor TCRs had worse survival. Significantly higher TCR diversity was found in tumor than normal lung.

The library came from three nested PCR rounds adapted from ARM-PCR protocols. In TCRdb, the multiplex PCR reads were re-called with MiXCR into one record per CDR3 protein. Altogether about 81,000 distinct CDR3 sequences are present, around 70% being singletons, with the ten largest covering about a tenth. RNA was extracted from bulk tissue without any cell sorting. CDR1 is MNHEY and CDR2 is SVGEGT in the germline V gene. The CDR3 is 16 residues long. V shed 7 bases, J shed 5 bases, and the junction held 13 bases outside the gene matches. There are a few counts of this clonotype. Its matching antigen is unknown.

Sequencing was done on a sample of lung tumor tissue. The receptor was isolated from a woman in her 40s with non-small cell lung cancer. V usage is TRBV6-2 or TRBV6-3 and J usage is TRBJ2-7; 11 nucleotides agree with TRBD2. The chain's CDR3 is CASIDKGRLAGNEQYF. The CDR3 DNA reads as TGTGCCAGCATAGACAAGGGGAGACTAGCGGGAAACGAGCAGTACTTC.